This TCR beta chain came from a study of blood T cell repertoires in COVID-19. Study information: Spain, Italy and the United States supplied samples that represented acute and convalescent COVID-19. The analysed material was cDNA or gDNA that came from T cells, B-cell-depleted T cells, or PBMCs.

Original processing methods: Estimation of nucleated cell counts relied on the amplification of reference gene primers. Profiling relied on immunoSEQ multiplex PCR, and the TCRdb table lists in-frame clones only, not all of them. The DNA gave D and trimming, while V, J and clone size come from that table. The data hold some 200,000 clones, with about 91% observed a single time. Germline CDR1 ENHRY, CDR2 SYGVKD. V was pared by 1 base and J by 4 bases, with 3 bases of the junction left unmatched. CDR3 length equals 15 residues. This receptor was obtained from a man aged 25 to 45 with acute or convalescent COVID-19. Sequencing was performed on peripheral blood. V usage is TRBV10-3 and J usage is TRBJ2-2, with TRBD1 identical over 7 bases. CDR3 DNA sequence: TGTGCCATCAGTGAGTTGTCAGGGGGCACCGGGGAGCTGTTTTTT. Protein sequence: CAISELSGGTGELFF.